Listed below are T cell receptor beta chains from one sample, sequenced in a study of CD8+CD57+ T cells in acquired aplastic anemia. TCRdb called the reads again in MiXCR, with one record for every CDR3 protein. The repertoire holds around 430,000 distinct CDR3 sequences, with roughly 34% as singletons. Material: sorted CD4+, CD8+, or CD8+CD57+ T cells (not recorded which) from PBMCs. These TCRs come from a human donor with aplastic anemia. Both conserved end residues are part of each CDR3. A D gene is named only where the DNA matches it firmly. Some rows have no size entry. The others give once, few or many, or a class for an expanded clone.

J | size | D | V | DNA | CDR3
TRBJ1-2 | many | . | TRBV7-2 | TGTGCCAGCAGCTTAATATCCGGGACGGAGTATGGCTACACCTTC | CASSLISGTEYGYTF
TRBJ1-1 | . | . | TRBV11-3 | TGTGCCAGCAGCTTAGATGGGTCCGGCACTGAAGCTTTCTTT | CASSLDGSGTEAFF
TRBJ2-5 | many | . | TRBV29-1 | TGCAGCGTTGTCCCGCAGCGGAAGGTGCTGGAGACCCAGTACTTC | CSVVPQRKVLETQYF
TRBJ1-5 | many | . | TRBV29-1 | TGCAGCGTTGGGGAGAACAGAAATCAGCCCCAGCATTTT | CSVGENRNQPQHF
TRBJ1-4 | few | . | TRBV19 | TGTGCCAGTACCCCTCACGGAGGGAGGGGTGAAAAACTGTTTTTT | CASTPHGGRGEKLFF
TRBJ1-2 | many | . | TRBV5-1 | TGCGCCAGCAGACCCGGGACTGCAACCTATGGCTACACCTTC | CASRPGTATYGYTF
TRBJ1-5 | . | . | TRBV6-1 | TGTGCCAGCAGAAGGACGAGACAAGGACGCAATCAGCCCCAGCATTTT | CASRRTRQGRNQPQHF
TRBJ2-5 | few | TRBD1 | TRBV20-1 | TGCAGTGCTAGTCCCCGGGCAGGGGGTCGGGAGACCCAGTACTTC | CSASPRAGGRETQYF
TRBJ1-2 | once | TRBD1 | TRBV7-2 | TGTGCCAGCAGCCCCGGGACAGATGGAAACACCTTC | CASSPGTDGNTF
TRBJ2-3 | many | TRBD2 | TRBV20-1 | TGCAGCAGACTTAGCGGGAGTGGCGATACGCAGTATTTT | CSRLSGSGDTQYF
TRBJ1-2 | many | . | TRBV2 | TGTGCCAGCAGTTCCGAGGGTTTTATGGGTGGCTACACCTTC | CASSSEGFMGGYTF
TRBJ1-2 | many | . | TRBV4-3 | TGCGCCAGCAGCCAAGAGGCCAGGGATAACTATGGCTACACCTTC | CASSQEARDNYGYTF
TRBJ2-3 | many | . | TRBV19 | TGTGCCAGTAGAGCAAGCGTCTCTAGCACAGATACGCAGTATTTT | CASRASVSSTDTQYF
TRBJ2-5 | . | . | TRBV20-1 | TGCAGTGCTAGACTAGGTCAGAGGACCCAGTACTTC | CSARLGQRTQYF
TRBJ2-2 | once | . | TRBV12-3/TRBV12-4 | TGTGCCAGCACCCGTTTCCAGGGCGGGGAGCTGTTTTTT | CASTRFQGGELFF
TRBJ2-1 | . | . | TRBV7-3 | TGTGCCAGCACCCCCGCGCGCCGCTACAATGAGCAGTTCTTC | CASTPARRYNEQFF
TRBJ2-3 | . | . | TRBV20-1 | TGCAGTGCTAGAGCTCGGGTCCGGGGCACAGATACGCAGTATTTT | CSARARVRGTDTQYF
TRBJ1-6 | many | . | TRBV19 | TGTGCCAGTAGCCCGGGAGCCGCTAATTCACCCCTCCACTTT | CASSPGAANSPLHF